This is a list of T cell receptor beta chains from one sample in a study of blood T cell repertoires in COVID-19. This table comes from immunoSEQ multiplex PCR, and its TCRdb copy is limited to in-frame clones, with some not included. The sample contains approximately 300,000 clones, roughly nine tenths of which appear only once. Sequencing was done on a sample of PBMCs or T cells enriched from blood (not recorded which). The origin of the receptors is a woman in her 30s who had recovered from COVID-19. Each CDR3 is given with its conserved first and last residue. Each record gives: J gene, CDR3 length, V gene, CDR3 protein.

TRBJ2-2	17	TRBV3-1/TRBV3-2	CASSQGLWGRGTGELFF
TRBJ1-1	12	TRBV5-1	CASSLETGEAFF
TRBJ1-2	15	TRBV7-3	CASSLRRGLDYGYTF
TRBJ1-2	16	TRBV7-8	CASSLEVAATNYGYTF
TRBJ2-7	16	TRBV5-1	CASSLPADRGAYEQYF
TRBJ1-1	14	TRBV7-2	CASSLVGRNTEAFF
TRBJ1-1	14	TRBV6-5	CASSDRVGSTEAFF
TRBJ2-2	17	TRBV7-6	CASSLETGTANTGELFF
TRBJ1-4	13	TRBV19	CASSITGNENLFF
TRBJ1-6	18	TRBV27	CASSFAPDRSSYNSPLHF
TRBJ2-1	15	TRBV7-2	CASSLDRTGYNEQFF
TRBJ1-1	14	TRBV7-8	CASSQQTLNTEAFF
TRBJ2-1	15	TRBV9	CASSVGGTANNEQFF
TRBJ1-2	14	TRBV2	CASSEVSPTGGYTF
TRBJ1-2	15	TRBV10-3	CASQNRGRQDYGYTF
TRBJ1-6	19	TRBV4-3	CASSQVGRMFGTVHSPLHF